One and the same sample provided the 11 T cell receptor beta chains below, sequenced in a study of T cells in Graves' hyperthyroidism and ophthalmopathy. There were TCR beta CDR3 regions amplified from RNA transcripts. First-round RT-PCR with HTBI primers amplified the TCR CDR3 region. TCRdb analysed the multiplex PCR reads with MiXCR anew, one entry per CDR3 protein. The data show 400,000 or so distinct CDR3 sequences, over 12% seen once. The specimen was blood. The receptor source for this set is a middle-aged man with Graves' ophthalmopathy.

The chain couples TRBV11-2 to TRBJ2-4; possibly TRBD1 for D (5 bases). The CDR3 sequence is 18 residues long. The V end was cut by 3 bases, the J end by 0 bases, with 18 bases between. Germline CDR1 reads SGHAT; CDR2 reads FQNNGV. CDR3 sequence: CASSLGPLRQLAKNIQYF. In DNA, the CDR3 is TGTGCCAGCAGCTTGGGGCCCCTACGGCAACTAGCCAAAAACATTCAGTACTTC.

This clonotype was counted ten times or more. This chain uses TRBV11-3 with TRBJ2-3; D is undetermined. The CDR3 contains 16 residues. CDR1 and CDR2 (germline): SGHNT, YENEEA. Trimming pared 0 bases from V and 2 bases from J, leaving 12 bases between. CDR3 nucleotides: TGTGCCAGCAGCTTAGAAGGGAACGTCGACACAGATACGCAGTATTTT. Translation: CASSLEGNVDTDTQYF.

This chain links TRBV11-2 with TRBJ2-7, with a weak D call TRBD1 (6 bases). Germline CDR1 reads SGHAT; CDR2 reads FQNNGV. Trimming removed 5 bases from V and 3 bases from J, with 20 bases in between. The CDR3 consists of 16 residues. For the CDR3, the DNA is TGTGCCAGCAGCACCCCCGGGACACAGGGAGACTACGAGCAGTACTTC. This translates into CASSTPGTQGDYEQYF.

This clonotype was counted only a few times. This chain links TRBV5-4 with TRBJ1-1; 10 nucleotides align to TRBD1. This CDR3 spans 14 amino acids. V shed 4 bases and J 3 bases; nucleotides not matched to a gene: 3. Germline V lookup: CDR1 SGHNT, CDR2 YYREEE (reference sequence). The CDR3 DNA reads TGTGCCAGCAGCGCCGGACAGGGGGACACTGAAGCTTTCTTT. It codes for CASSAGQGDTEAFF.

In this sample, this clonotype turned up many times. The V call is TRBV2, the J call TRBJ1-2, with D hard to call. There are 12 residues in the CDR3. Looked up from germline, CDR1 is SNHLY and CDR2 is FYNNEI. Deletions cut 2 bases from V and 7 bases from J, with 8 bases between. In DNA form, the CDR3 reads TGTGCCAGCAGTGAAATTCGGACTGGCTACACCTTC. Translation: CASSEIRTGYTF.

This clonotype was detected only a few times. The genes are TRBV4-1 and TRBJ1-5; D not certain. V was clipped by 0 bases and J by 4 bases, with 19 bases between them. CDR3 size: 18 residues. Germline CDR1 reads MGHRA; CDR2 reads YSYEKL. In nucleotides, the CDR3 is TGCGCCAGCAGCCAAGATGTTCGACCGGGATACTATAATCAGCCCCAGCATTTT. Its protein product is CASSQDVRPGYYNQPQHF.

This clonotype has only a few counts. DNA of the CDR3: TGTGCCAGCAGTCCGACCAGGGGGTTAGGGGGTTCGAGCTCCTACAATGAGCAGTTCTTC. It translates to CASSPTRGLGGSSSYNEQFF. The rearrangement uses TRBV6-1 and TRBJ2-1, with 7 bases matching TRBD1. The CDR3 contains 20 residues. V shed 5 bases and J 0 bases; nucleotides not matched to a gene: 19. Germline loops: CDR1 MNHNS, CDR2 SASEGT.

This clonotype was observed many times. The rearrangement links TRBV30 to TRBJ2-1; possibly TRBD1 for D (6 bases). Germline V gives CDR1 GTSNPN, CDR2 SVGIG (reference sequence). V was shortened by 2 bases and J by 1 base, with 6 bases between the two germline ends. The CDR3 length is 13 residues. The CDR3 sequence is CAWSQGSYNEQFF. In DNA form, the CDR3 reads TGTGCCTGGAGTCAGGGGTCCTACAATGAGCAGTTCTTC.

This clonotype has ten or more counts. V usage is TRBV7-6 and J usage is TRBJ2-3; TRBD2 matches at 11 bases. V trimming: 1 base; J trimming: 5 bases; junction bases outside the gene matches: 8. The CDR3 runs 17 residues. Per the germline V gene, CDR1 is SGHVS and CDR2 is FNYEAQ. In DNA, the CDR3 is TGTGCCAGCAGCTTAGAGGGTGGGACTAGCGGCGGAGATACGCAGTATTTT. It yields the protein CASSLEGGTSGGDTQYF.

The gene calls are TRBV15 and TRBJ1-1; the match to TRBD1 covers 7 bases. Germline trimming cut 2 bases from V and 5 bases from J; bases unmatched to any gene: 5. The CDR3 has 14 amino acids. Looked up from germline, CDR1 is LNHNV and CDR2 is YYDKDF (reference sequence). As DNA, the CDR3 is TGTGCCACCAGCAGACTAAACAGGGGAACTGAAGCTTTCTTT. Amino acid sequence: CATSRLNRGTEAFF.

This chain connects TRBV20-1 to TRBJ2-3; the match to TRBD1 covers 9 bases. J lost 4 bases, V lost 1 base, and 9 bases had no gene match. The length of the CDR3 is 16 residues. The germline gives CDR1 DFQATT, CDR2 SNEGSKA (reference sequence). The DNA of the CDR3 is TGCAGTGCTAGAGCGGCGGGACAGGGTCGCCCAGATACGCAGTATTTT. Its protein product is CSARAAGQGRPDTQYF.